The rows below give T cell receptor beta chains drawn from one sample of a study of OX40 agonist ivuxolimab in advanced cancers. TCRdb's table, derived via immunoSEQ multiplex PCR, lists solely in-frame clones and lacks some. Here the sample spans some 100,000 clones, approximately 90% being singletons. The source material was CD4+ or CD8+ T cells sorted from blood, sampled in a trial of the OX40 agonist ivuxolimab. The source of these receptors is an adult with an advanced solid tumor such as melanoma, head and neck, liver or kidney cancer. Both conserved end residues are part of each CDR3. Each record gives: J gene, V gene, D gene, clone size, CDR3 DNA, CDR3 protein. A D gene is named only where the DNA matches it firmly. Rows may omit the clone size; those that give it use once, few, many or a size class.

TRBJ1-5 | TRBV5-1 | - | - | TGCGCCAGCAGCTTTGGAGGGAAAGATCAGCCCCAGCATTTT | CASSFGGKDQPQHF
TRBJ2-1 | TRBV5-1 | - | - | TGCGCCAGCAGCCAGGGATCCTCTAGCTCCTACAATGAGCAGTTCTTC | CASSQGSSSSYNEQFF
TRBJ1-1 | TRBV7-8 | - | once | TGTGCCAGCAGCGGGGTAGACAGGTTAACTGAAGCTTTCTTT | CASSGVDRLTEAFF
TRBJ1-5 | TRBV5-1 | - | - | TGCGCCAGCAGCTTGGGGCAGGGAGCAGGGCAGCCCCAGCATTTT | CASSLGQGAGQPQHF
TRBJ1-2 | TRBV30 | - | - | TGTGCCTGGAGCTACAGGGACGCAGGTGGCTACACCTTC | CAWSYRDAGGYTF
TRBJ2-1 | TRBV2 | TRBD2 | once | TGTGCCAGCAAACTAGCGGGGGGCTCCTACAATGAGCAGTTCTTC | CASKLAGGSYNEQFF
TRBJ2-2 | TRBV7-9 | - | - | TGTGCCAGCAGCCCCCGCTCCACCGGGGAGCTGTTTTTT | CASSPRSTGELFF
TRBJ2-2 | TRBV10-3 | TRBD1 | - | TGTGCCATCAGTGACGGGACAGCTCTTGGCGGGGAGCTGTTTTTT | CAISDGTALGGELFF
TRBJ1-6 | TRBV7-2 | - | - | TGTGCCAGCACCTCAGGGAGCTCCTATAATTCACCCCTCCACTTT | CASTSGSSYNSPLHF
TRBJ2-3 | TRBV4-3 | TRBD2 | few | TGCGCCAGCAGCCGAGGGAGGGTCCCAGATACGCAGTATTTT | CASSRGRVPDTQYF
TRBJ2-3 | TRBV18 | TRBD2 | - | TGTGCCAGCTCACCGCTGGGACTAGCGAGCACAGATACGCAGTATTTT | CASSPLGLASTDTQYF
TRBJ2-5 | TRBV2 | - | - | TGTGCCAGCAGTGTGGCCGAGCAGGAGACCCAGTACTTC | CASSVAEQETQYF
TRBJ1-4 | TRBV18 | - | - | TGTGCCAGCTCAGAGGGCAGGAGTAATGAAAAACTGTTTTTT | CASSEGRSNEKLFF
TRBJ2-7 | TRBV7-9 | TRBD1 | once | TGTGCCAGCAGCCGCGGACAGGCGTACGAGCAGTACTTC | CASSRGQAYEQYF
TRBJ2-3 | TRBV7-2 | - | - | TGTGCCAGCAGCTCCCCCCCGGGACGAAGGACAGATACGCAGTATTTT | CASSSPPGRRTDTQYF
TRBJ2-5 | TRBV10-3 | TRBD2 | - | TGTGCCGCCGGGGGAGGGGTACAAGAGACCCAGTACTTC | CAAGGGVQETQYF
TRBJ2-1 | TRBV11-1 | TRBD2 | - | TGTGCCAGCAGCTTAGCGGCTAGCGGGATCCACAATGAGCAGTTCTTC | CASSLAASGIHNEQFF
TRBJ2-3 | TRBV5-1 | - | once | TGCGCCAGCAGCTTAGCGGCTAGCACAGATACGCAGTATTTT | CASSLAASTDTQYF
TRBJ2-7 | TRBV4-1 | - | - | TGCGCCAGCAGCCAAGAGACAGCATCCCTCTACGAGCAGTACTTC | CASSQETASLYEQYF
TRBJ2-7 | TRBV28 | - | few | TGTGCCAGCAGTCAAAACGGACTCCGCTACGAGCAGTACTTC | CASSQNGLRYEQYF
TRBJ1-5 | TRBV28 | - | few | TGTGCCAGCAGTTCTACAGGGCTTCGGCAGCCCCAGCATTTT | CASSSTGLRQPQHF
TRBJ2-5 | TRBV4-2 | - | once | TGTGCCAGCAGCCAAGAAAAGCACCCAACCCAAGAGACCCAGTACTTC | CASSQEKHPTQETQYF
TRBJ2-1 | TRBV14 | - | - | TGTGCCAGCAGCCCTACGACGGGAGAGCAGTTCTTC | CASSPTTGEQFF
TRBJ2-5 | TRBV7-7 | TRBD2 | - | TGTGCCAGCAGCCGATCTAGCGGGAGTGAGACCCAGTACTTC | CASSRSSGSETQYF
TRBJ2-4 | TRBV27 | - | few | TGTGCCAGCAGTGGGGGGGCACATGTTAACCCTGCCAAAAACATTCAGTACTTC | CASSGGAHVNPAKNIQYF
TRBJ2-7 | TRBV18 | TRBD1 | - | TGTGCCAGCTCCTTCAAAGAGGGGGCTTACTACGAGCAGTACTTC | CASSFKEGAYYEQYF
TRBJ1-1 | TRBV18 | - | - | TGTGCCAGCTCAAAGGGGGATGAAGCTTTCTTT | CASSKGDEAFF
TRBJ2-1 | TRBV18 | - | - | TGTGCCAGCTCACCACGGGTACAGGCCTTGTTCTTC | CASSPRVQALFF
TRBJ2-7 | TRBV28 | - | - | TGTGCCAGCACCTCTTCTTACGAGCAGTACTTC | CASTSSYEQYF
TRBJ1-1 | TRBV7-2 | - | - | TGTGCCAGCAGCTCCTTCGGGGGCAACACTGAAGCTTTCTTT | CASSSFGGNTEAFF
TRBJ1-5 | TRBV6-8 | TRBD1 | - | TGTGCCAGCAGTTTTGACAGGGGGACTGGTCAGCCCCAGCATTTT | CASSFDRGTGQPQHF
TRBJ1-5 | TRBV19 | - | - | TGTGCCAGTAGTATGGATGGAGGGAGCAATCAGCCCCAGCATTTT | CASSMDGGSNQPQHF
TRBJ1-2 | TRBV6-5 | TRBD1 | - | TGTGCCAGTACCGGGACAGGGTCTTATGGCTACACCTTC | CASTGTGSYGYTF
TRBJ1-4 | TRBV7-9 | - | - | TGTGCCAGCAGCCCAGCACCCGGGGCCACCCTGAGAGAAAAACTGTTTTTT | CASSPAPGATLREKLFF
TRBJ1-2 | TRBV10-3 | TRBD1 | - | TGTGCCATCAGTGAGTCAAGGGGGCAACTATCGGACTATGGCTACACCTTC | CAISESRGQLSDYGYTF
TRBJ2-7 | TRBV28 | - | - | TGTGCCAGCAGTCTACGAACCTCCGAGCAGTACTTC | CASSLRTSEQYF